Sequencing of this T cell receptor (beta chain) was carried out in a study of T-cell memory formation after mild COVID-19. One entry per CDR3 protein, called by TCRdb with MiXCR from the 5' RACE reads. Of about 82,000 distinct CDR3 sequences listed, around 13% are singletons. Study-level points and caveats: Pre-infection memory contained some responding clones, which suggested that cross-reactive memory had joined.

Trimming shortened V by 3 bases and J by 6 bases, and 12 bases separated the two germline ends. This CDR3 has 15 amino acids. Germline V gene lookup returns CDR1 MNHEY and CDR2 SMNVEV (reference sequence). This clonotype was recorded a few times. Its target is not known. The chain has TRBV27 and TRBJ1-6; D possibly corresponds to TRBD1 (5 bases). Sequences were obtained from PBMCs or a T cell subset sorted from them (not recorded which). The clonotype comes from a man aged 18 to 29 who had mild COVID-19 (a few samples of this study predate the infection). Cell type and time point are not known. The CDR3: CASSFLSGVNSPLHF. In nucleotides, the CDR3 is TGTGCCAGCAGTTTTCTTTCGGGGGTTAATTCACCCCTCCACTTT.